This entry lists 20 T cell receptor beta chains sequenced from one sample in a study of T cell changes during pregnancy in multiple sclerosis. Profiling relied on immunoSEQ multiplex PCR, and the TCRdb table lists in-frame clones only, not all of them. The sample contains approximately 50,000 clones, around 94% of which appear only once. Here the sequenced sample was CD4+ T cells from peripheral blood mononuclear cells, taken in the third trimester of pregnancy. All receptors derive from a female donor with multiple sclerosis, enrolled in a pregnancy study.

In regard to this clone: This CDR3 is also generated by other DNA sequences in the sample. The chain carries TRBV30 and TRBJ1-3; TRBD1 is a possible D gene (5 bases). The CDR3 is made up of 11 amino acids. Trimming stripped 4 bases from V and 9 bases from J, with 10 bases between. Germline lookup yields CDR1 GTSNPN and CDR2 SVGIG (reference sequence). CDR3 protein: CAWTMGGTIYF. DNA for the CDR3: TGTGCCTGGACCATGGGGGGCACCATATATTTT.

The J gene is TRBJ1-2, the V gene TRBV7-9, with 7 bases matching TRBD1. V lost 6 bases to trimming and J lost 0 bases; unmatched junction nucleotides: 7. This CDR3 is built from 15 residues. Germline values: CDR1 SEHNR, CDR2 FQNEAQ (reference sequence). The CDR3 loop is CASSQTGTANYGYTF. The CDR3 region has the DNA TGTGCCAGCAGTCAGACCGGGACAGCTAACTATGGCTACACCTTC.

The chain recombines TRBV19 with TRBJ1-2; no clear D. V was trimmed by 8 bases and J by 4 bases, leaving 5 bases between them. Looked up from germline, CDR1 is LNHDA and CDR2 is SQIVND (reference sequence). This CDR3 contains 10 residues. CDR3 amino acids: CASGPYGYTF. For the CDR3, the DNA is TGTGCCAGTGGCCCCTATGGCTACACCTTC.

This clone has just one count. The rearrangement links TRBV4-1 to TRBJ1-4; possibly TRBD1 for D (5 bases). Trimming shortened V by 0 bases and J by 5 bases, and 19 bases separated the two germline ends. CDR1 is MGHRA and CDR2 is YSYEKL in the germline V gene. This CDR3 is built from 18 residues. CDR3 sequence: CASSQELSMVGGNEKLFF. For the CDR3, the DNA is TGCGCCAGCAGCCAAGAATTGTCTATGGTCGGGGGGAATGAAAAACTGTTTTTT.

V and J are TRBV5-1 and TRBJ2-5; possibly TRBD1 for D (5 bases). Trimming left V 0 bases short and J 5 bases short, with 8 bases between. The CDR3 extends over 13 amino acids. Germline assignment: CDR1 SGHRS and CDR2 YFSETQ. CDR3 nucleotides: TGCGCCAGCAGCTTGGAAGGGGCGGAGACCCAGTACTTC. Its translation is CASSLEGAETQYF.

J is TRBJ2-1 and V is TRBV29-1; 10 bases align to TRBD2. J was trimmed by 7 bases and V by 3 bases; bases with no gene match: 9. CDR3 length: 15 amino acids. From germline, CDR1 is SQVTM and CDR2 ANQGSEA. The CDR3: CSVDLGAGGWNEQFF. In DNA, the CDR3 is TGCAGCGTTGATCTGGGAGCGGGGGGGTGGAATGAGCAGTTCTTC.

This chain uses TRBV9 with TRBJ1-2; 9 nucleotides agree with TRBD1. The germline V gene has CDR1 SGDLS and CDR2 YYNGEE. The CDR3 sequence is 13 residues long. The V gene end was trimmed by 4 bases and the J gene end by 7 bases; junction bases not matched to a gene: 5. CDR3 coding DNA: TGTGCCAGCAGCCCAACAGGGGGCTCTGGCTACACCTTC. As protein: CASSPTGGSGYTF.

The chain has TRBV5-1 and TRBJ2-5, with 10 bases lining up with TRBD2. V shed 4 bases and J 4 bases; nucleotides not matched to a gene: 13. The germline gives CDR1 SGHRS, CDR2 YFSETQ. The CDR3 has 17 amino acids. The CDR3 reads CASSPFMASGGGETQYF. The CDR3 DNA is TGCGCCAGCAGCCCTTTCATGGCTAGCGGGGGTGGAGAGACCCAGTACTTC.

The chain is built from TRBV6-5 and TRBJ2-2, with D perhaps matching TRBD1 (6 bases). This CDR3 comprises 15 residues. Germline CDR1 reads MNHEY; CDR2 reads SVGAGI. V lost 6 bases to trimming and J lost 3 bases, with 14 bases between them. Here the CDR3 DNA reads TGTGCCAGCAGCCCGGACAGAGGCGACACCGGGGAGCTGTTTTTT. Protein sequence: CASSPDRGDTGELFF.

The chain is built from TRBV28 and TRBJ2-4; 13 bases align to TRBD2. Germline CDR1 MDHEN, CDR2 SYDVKM. The V gene end was trimmed by 4 bases and the J gene end by 3 bases; junction bases not matched to a gene: 15. This CDR3 has 20 amino acids. As DNA, the CDR3 is TGTGCCAGCAGTTCAGTCGGACTAGCGGGAGTTAATAAGGTCAAAAACATTCAGTACTTC. Its translation is CASSSVGLAGVNKVKNIQYF.

CDR3 nucleotides: TGTGCCAGCAGGCGGTCCTACTCTGGAAACACCATATATTTT. Its translation is CASRRSYSGNTIYF. The chain combines TRBV27 with TRBJ1-3, with D hard to call. In germline, CDR1 is MNHEY, CDR2 SMNVEV (reference sequence). Trimming left V 6 bases short and J 0 bases short, with 9 bases between. The CDR3 contains 14 residues.

The chain has TRBV5-1 and TRBJ2-1, with TRBD2 as a possible D gene (5 bases). Trimming removed 2 bases from V and 2 bases from J, with 8 bases in between. The CDR3 spans 14 residues. CDR1 is SGHRS and CDR2 is YFSETQ in the germline V gene. This chain's CDR3 is CASSLAVTYNEQFF. The DNA of the CDR3 is TGCGCCAGCAGCTTAGCGGTAACCTACAATGAGCAGTTCTTC.

CDR3 loop: CASSVASLNSPLHF. The CDR3 DNA is TGTGCCAGCAGCGTAGCCTCACTGAATTCACCCCTCCACTTT. V is TRBV9 and J is TRBJ1-6; D remains ambiguous. V lost 0 bases and J lost 7, with 8 bases in between. The CDR3 length is 14 residues. CDR1 and CDR2 from the germline V gene are SGDLS and YYNGEE. Based on the CDR3 plus reference TRBV9 and TRBJ1-6, the full variable domain is DSGVTQTPKHLITATGQRVTLRCSPRSGDLSVYWYQQSLDQGLQFLIQYYNGEERAKGNILERFSAQQFPDLHSELNLSSLELGDSALYFCASSVASLNSPLHFGNGTRLTVT.

This chain links TRBV4-2 with TRBJ2-5; TRBD2 matches at 9 bases. Unmatched junction bases numbered 6, after V lost 0 bases and J lost 4 bases. The CDR3 covers 16 residues. Germline V lookup: CDR1 LGHNA, CDR2 YNFKEQ. The CDR3 loop reads CASSQDDLAGRETQYF. Here the CDR3 DNA reads TGTGCCAGCAGCCAAGATGATCTAGCGGGAAGAGAGACCCAGTACTTC.

The V call is TRBV6-1, the J call TRBJ1-6; D gene unclear. Germline V lookup: CDR1 MNHNS, CDR2 SASEGT. The CDR3 extends over 13 amino acids. Deletions cut 5 bases from V and 8 bases from J, with 10 bases between. This CDR3 reads CASSIQVHSPLHF. DNA for the CDR3: TGTGCCAGCAGTATTCAGGTCCATTCACCCCTCCACTTT.

The chain couples TRBV18 to TRBJ1-1, with D possibly being TRBD1 (6 bases). Germline values: CDR1 KGHSH, CDR2 LQKENI. V lost 6 bases to trimming and J lost 12 bases, with 17 bases between them. CDR3 length equals 12 residues. The DNA of the CDR3 is TGTGCCAGCTCCTCAGGAAGGGGGAGACCTTTCTTT. This codes for CASSSGRGRPFF.

This sequence joins TRBV11-3 and TRBJ2-1; TRBD2 matches at 16 bases. V trimming: 3 bases; J trimming: 9 bases; junction bases outside the gene matches: 5. Germline CDR1 and CDR2: SGHNT and YENEEA. CDR3 length: 16 residues. The CDR3 here is CASSLGTSGRATEQFF. The CDR3 nucleotides read TGTGCCAGCAGCTTGGGGACTAGCGGGAGGGCCACTGAGCAGTTCTTC.

V and J are TRBV30 and TRBJ1-3; possible D gene TRBD1, 5 bases. This CDR3 is built from 14 residues. Germline lookup yields CDR1 GTSNPN and CDR2 SVGIG (reference sequence). V dropped 3 bases and J dropped 2 bases, with 11 bases sitting between them. In DNA form, the CDR3 reads TGTGCCTGGAGGGCAGGGCAAACTGGAAACACCATATATTTT. As protein: CAWRAGQTGNTIYF.

CDR3: CASTSSGNTIYF. The CDR3 DNA sequence: TGTGCCAGCACTAGCTCTGGAAACACCATATATTTT. The rearrangement uses TRBV6-5 and TRBJ1-3; D remains ambiguous. V dropped 7 bases and J dropped 0 bases, with 4 bases sitting between them. The CDR3 length is 12 residues. The germline CDR1 and CDR2 sequences are MNHEY and SVGAGI.

V is TRBV29-1 and J is TRBJ1-2; D possibly corresponds to TRBD1 (6 bases). This CDR3 spans 13 amino acids. From germline, CDR1 is SQVTM and CDR2 ANQGSEA. With 6 bases removed from V and 5 bases from J, the gap between germline ends came to 16 bases. The CDR3 loop is CSVTITGLYGYTF. The CDR3 region has the DNA TGCAGCGTGACCATCACAGGGCTTTATGGCTACACCTTC. Filled out from reference TRBV29-1 and TRBJ1-2, the complete variable domain reads SAVISQKPSRDICQRGTSLTIQCQVDSQVTMMFWYRQQPGQSLTLIATANQGSEATYESGFVIDKFPISRPNLTFSTLTVSNMSPEDSSIYLCSVTITGLYGYTFGSGTRLTVV.